This T cell receptor beta chain came from a study of identical twins (dated by TCRdb to the mid-2010s). About the full investigation: To test whether fetal clonotypes persist, this study deep-sequenced TCR alpha and beta repertoires from monozygotic twins, from unrelated adults of various ages, and from cord blood. To rule out contamination, the twin experiments were replicated at different times with different library preparation protocols.

Of note for this clonotype: What antigen it recognizes has not been identified. No base qualities exist here, and no much larger clone lies one base off it.

On the study overall, not on this receptor specifically: In beta out-of-frame sequences, excess twin sharing was weaker, because having fewer shared sequences lowered the signal-to-noise ratio. Abundant cord blood beta clonotypes carried fewer insertions; young adult naive repertoires showed a weaker similar trend, while memory repertoires showed none. Because the same donors could not be followed over many years, the conclusions depended on cross-sectional statistical analysis. In monozygotic twins, out-of-frame TCR alpha sharing was systematically underestimated by recombination models, although the models agreed with sharing between unrelated individuals. Compared with coincidental sharing between unrelated individuals, out-of-frame TCR alpha sequences shared between twins showed an excess of sequences with low generation probability. Invariant T cells such as MAIT and iNKT could partly confound zero-insertion analyses, although diverse VJ usage argued against such confounding for most clonotypes.

Libraries were built with 5' RACE. The listed sequencing device is Illumina HiSeq 2000. Template switching introduced a universal primer binding site; the final cDNA contained a unique molecular identifier, enabling accurate counting of TCR cDNA molecules. Specific primers in the conserved constant-segment region were used to synthesize first-strand cDNA for the TCR alpha and beta chains. To control for contamination, every cDNA library was double barcoded, receiving both a SMART-Mk sample barcode and Illumina barcodes. Two successive PCR steps introduced TruSeq adapter sequences along with Illumina sample barcodes. Sequencing of the TCR alpha and beta cDNA libraries was done on the Illumina HiSeq platform using custom primers. On the authors' methods: Raw reads were processed with MiGEC to extract unique molecular identifiers, and MiXCR was used to determine CDR3 positions. For each individual, recombination models were inferred using an EM algorithm with the repgenHMM and IGoR tools. Shared clonotype analysis was performed with the tcR package in R, normalizing sharing by the product of cloneset sizes. To study raw recombination without the effects of thymic and clonal selection, out-of-frame nonproductive sequences were analyzed. Starting from the raw public reads, TCRdb applied fastp trimming at Q25, assembled clones with MiXCR and retained in-frame beta chains. Rows with one shared CDR3 protein collapse into an entry with the most common genes and DNA. For this entry, the V and J calls and clone size follow TCRdb and not the study's own pipeline. This sample is represented by about 100,000 distinct CDR3 sequences; about 5.6% of them were singletons. In total, the top ten clones hold about 12% of the sample.

The germline V gene (reference sequence) sets CDR1 to SEHNR and CDR2 to FQNEAQ. V loses 5 bases, J loses 5 bases, and the germline ends lie 12 bases apart. Measured from the cysteine to the phenylalanine, the CDR3 is 13 residues long. Just CDR3 DNA is preserved here, 39 bases in frame from base 1. All donors were healthy Caucasians. Miltenyi CD45RO+ enrichment and human naive T-cell isolation kits were used to isolate memory (CD45RO+) and naive T cells from PBMC. Input material: memory T cells sorted from blood. In the paper's terms, the cell subset or site label means: CD45RO+ enriched T cells. The sequence joins TRBV7-9 to TRBJ2-5; a weak D assignment points to TRBD2 (5 bases agree). This clonotype was sampled from a woman between 50 and 59 years old in good health. The encoded CDR3 is CASSPISGETQYF. The nucleotides read TGTGCCAGCAGCCCAATCTCGGGGGAGACCCAGTACTTC.